The 32 T cell receptor beta chains below all came from one sample that was sequenced in a study of Graves' ophthalmopathy and Graves' hyperthyroidism. TCR beta CDR3 amplification used RNA transcripts. Second-round multiplex PCR followed a first-round RT-PCR using HTBI primers. TCRdb called the multiplex PCR reads again in MiXCR, with one record for every CDR3 protein. Here the sample spans over a million distinct CDR3 sequences, about 40% being singletons. Sequencing used peripheral blood or thyroid tissue (not recorded which). Receptors were obtained from an adult man with Graves' hyperthyroidism.

This clonotype was picked up many times. This chain uses TRBV7-8 with TRBJ1-4, with 7 bases matching TRBD1. The V gene end was trimmed by 5 bases and the J gene end by 4 bases; junction bases not matched to a gene: 4. Germline CDR1 and CDR2: SGHVS and FQNEAQ. CDR3 length equals 14 residues. In nucleotides, the CDR3 is TGTGCCAGCAGCCGGACAGGAAGTAATGAAAAACTGTTTTTT. Amino acids: CASSRTGSNEKLFF.

The gene calls are TRBV7-2 and TRBJ2-5; 9 bases agree with TRBD1. The CDR3 runs to 15 residues. V lost 7 bases, J lost 9 bases, and 15 bases stayed unmatched. The germline CDR1 and CDR2 sequences are SGHTA and FQGNSA. DNA of the CDR3: TGTGCCAGCATCATGGGACAGGGAATCGATCAGCCCCAGTACTTC. It specifies CASIMGQGIDQPQYF.

There are a few counts of this clonotype. The CDR3 protein is CATNQAPIQGTNYGYTF. CDR3 sequence (DNA): TGTGCCACCAACCAGGCTCCTATACAGGGGACCAACTATGGCTACACCTTC. V gene TRBV25-1 combines with J gene TRBJ1-2; 7 bases align to TRBD1. V lost 10 bases to trimming and J lost 2 bases; unmatched junction nucleotides: 19. CDR1 and CDR2 from the germline V gene are MGHDK and SYGVNS. The CDR3 is made up of 17 amino acids.

About this clonotype itself: The germline gene is not matched at one end of the junction; a read error may be the cause. The chain is built from TRBV10-3 and TRBJ2-7, with D tentatively TRBD2 (6 bases). The CDR3 contains 16 residues. Germline V gene lookup returns CDR1 ENHRY and CDR2 SYGVKD. CDR3 in DNA: TGTGCCAGCAGTGGCCTAATAGCGGAAACGTTGTACGAGCAGTACTTC. Its translation is CASSGLIAETLYEQYF.

Of note for this clonotype: A much larger clone lies a single base off, so this may be a read error. This rearrangement joins TRBV5-1 to TRBJ2-7; 8 bases map to TRBD1. The CDR3 length is 14 residues. CDR1 SGHRS and CDR2 YFSETQ come from the germline V gene. The chain's CDR3 is CASSFDRGPYGQYF. In DNA, the CDR3 is TGCGCCAGCAGCTTCGACAGGGGTCCCTACGGGCAGTACTTC.

The CDR3 region has the DNA TGTGCCAGCAGTGGGGGGTCTGGAAACACCGGGGAGCTGTTTTTT. Encoded protein: CASSGGSGNTGELFF. The chain employs TRBV12-3 or TRBV12-4 and TRBJ2-2; perhaps TRBD2 as D (6 bases). CDR3 size: 15 residues. V was shortened by 5 bases and J by 2 bases, with 12 bases between the two germline ends.

This clonotype appeared many times. The junction does not match germline at one end; this may be a read error. The CDR3 nucleotides read TGCAGTGCTGGAGACAGGGTAAACACCGGGGAGCTGTTTTTT. This sequence encodes CSAGDRVNTGELFF. The chain recombines TRBV20-1 with TRBJ2-2; 7 positions agree with TRBD1. The CDR3 has 14 residues. Germline CDR1 reads DFQATT; CDR2 reads SNEGSKA (reference sequence).

The chain links TRBV6-6 to TRBJ2-7, with 7 bases fitting TRBD1. This CDR3 region has 17 residues. The J segment lost 2 bases and the V segment lost 0 bases, leaving 10 bases of the junction unmatched. Per the germline V gene, CDR1 is MNHNY and CDR2 is SVGAGI (reference sequence). DNA of the CDR3: TGTGCCAGCAGTTACTCCCCCAGGACAGGATTACCCTACGAGCAGTACTTC. It specifies CASSYSPRTGLPYEQYF.

Comment on this clonotype: The junction does not match germline at one end; this may be a read error. The V call is TRBV19, the J call TRBJ2-7; D is possibly TRBD1 (6 bases). The CDR3 has 14 residues. Germline-derived CDR1 and CDR2 are LNHDA and SQIVND (reference sequence). CDR3 in amino acids: CARSIGRGTYEQYF. CDR3 sequence (DNA): TGTGCCCGTAGTATCGGCAGGGGAACCTACGAGCAGTACTTC.

The J gene is TRBJ2-5, the V gene TRBV25-1; TRBD1 matches 7 bases. With 4 bases clipped from V and 5 bases from J, the junction kept 13 bases outside the gene matches. The CDR3 runs 16 residues. Germline-derived CDR1 and CDR2 are MGHDK and SYGVNS. CDR3: CASSAPTTGLTETQYF. The DNA for the CDR3 is TGTGCCAGCAGTGCTCCTACGACAGGGCTTACGGAGACCCAGTACTTC. The full variable domain, in which reference TRBV25-1 and TRBJ2-5 provide the parts outside the CDR3, is EADIYQTPRYLVIGTGKKITLECSQTMGHDKMYWYQQDPGMELHLIHYSYGVNSTEKGDLSSESTVSRIRTEHFPLTLESARPSHTSQYLCASSAPTTGLTETQYFGPGTRLLVL.

CDR3 region: CASSLTSTPGETQYF. The CDR3 DNA sequence: TGTGCCAGCAGCTTGACTTCGACCCCGGGAGAGACCCAGTACTTC. The chain combines TRBV7-3 with TRBJ2-5; no clear D gene. CDR1 is SGHTA, CDR2 FQGTGA, per germline. CDR3 length: 15 amino acids. V lost 3 bases to trimming and J lost 4 bases, with 15 bases between them. Full variable domain (remainder filled in from reference TRBV7-3 and TRBJ2-5): GAGVSQTPSNKVTEKGKYVELRCDPISGHTALYWYRQSLGQGPEFLIYFQGTGAADDSGLPNDRFFAVRPEGSVSTLKIQRTERGDSAVYLCASSLTSTPGETQYFGPGTRLLVL.

This clonotype was observed a few times. The rearrangement joins TRBV7-2 to TRBJ2-7; 8 bases fit TRBD2. After removal of 2 bases from V and 0 bases from J, the junction contained 3 bases not matched to a gene. CDR1 is SGHTA and CDR2 is FQGNSA in the germline V gene. The CDR3 consists of 15 residues. The CDR3 coding sequence is TGTGCCAGCAGCTTACGCGGGGGGAACTCCTACGAGCAGTACTTC. Translated: CASSLRGGNSYEQYF.

The gene calls are TRBV30 and TRBJ1-1; no firm D call. CDR1 GTSNPN and CDR2 SVGIG come from the germline V gene (reference sequence). Trimming removed 5 bases from V and 0 bases from J, with 13 bases in between. This CDR3 comprises 14 residues. CDR3 coding DNA: TGTGCCTGGTGGTCAGGTGCGATGAACACTGAAGCTTTCTTT. Translated, it gives CAWWSGAMNTEAFF. The full variable domain, with the rest looked up from reference TRBV30 and TRBJ1-1, is SQTIHQWPATLVQPVGSPLSLECTVEGTSNPNLYWYRQAAGRGLQLLFYSVGIGQISSEVPQNLSASRPQDRQFILSSKKLLLSDSGFYLCAWWSGAMNTEAFFGQGTRLTVV.

V is TRBV20-1 and J is TRBJ2-2, with a weak D call TRBD1 (5 bases). The germline V gene has CDR1 DFQATT and CDR2 SNEGSKA (reference sequence). Trimming left V 0 bases short and J 5 bases short, with 13 bases between. The CDR3 has 15 amino acids. The CDR3 is CSARDPGFGTGELFF. DNA of the CDR3: TGCAGTGCTAGAGACCCAGGGTTTGGGACCGGGGAGCTGTTTTTT.

The chain couples TRBV6-6 to TRBJ1-6, with 7 bases fitting TRBD1. Germline V lookup: CDR1 MNHNY, CDR2 SVGAGI (reference sequence). This CDR3 contains 15 residues. J was trimmed by 11 bases and V by 4 bases; bases with no gene match: 11. The CDR3 sequence: CASSSSRTGDTPLHF. The CDR3 nucleotides are TGTGCCAGCAGTTCAAGTAGGACAGGAGATACACCCCTCCACTTT.

The V call is TRBV6-2 or TRBV6-3, the J call TRBJ2-7; D is unresolved. The CDR3 is 13 residues long. From germline, CDR1 is MNHEY and CDR2 SVGEGT. V lost 2 bases and J 0 bases, leaving 5 bases between the germline ends. The CDR3 loop reads CASSYANSYEQYF. Here the CDR3 DNA reads TGTGCCAGCAGTTACGCCAACTCCTACGAGCAGTACTTC.

This clonotype was seen at least ten times. The genes are TRBV19 and TRBJ1-4, with D possibly being TRBD1 (5 bases). Between the trimmed V and J ends, which lost 6 bases and 0 bases, there was a span of 17 bases. CDR1 is LNHDA and CDR2 is SQIVND in the germline V gene (reference sequence). This CDR3 is built from 17 residues. The CDR3 DNA reads as TGTGCCAGTAGCGGAACCGGGACCCCTGCAACTAATGAAAAACTGTTTTTT. It specifies CASSGTGTPATNEKLFF. Complete variable domain (other parts from reference TRBV19 and TRBJ1-4): DGGITQSPKYLFRKEGQNVTLSCEQNLNHDAMYWYRQDPGQGLRLIYYSQIVNDFQKGDIAEGYSVSREKKESFPLTVTSAQKNPTAFYLCASSGTGTPATNEKLFFGSGTQLSVL.

This clonotype showed up many times. This rearrangement joins TRBV2 to TRBJ1-5; D is undetermined. The V gene lost 7 bases and the J gene lost 0 bases, with 4 bases spanning the gap. The CDR3 loop spans 12 amino acids. Germline V lookup: CDR1 SNHLY, CDR2 FYNNEI. The CDR3 loop reads CASTRSNQPQHF. The CDR3 DNA follows: TGTGCCAGCACGCGTAGCAATCAGCCCCAGCATTTT. Looking up the rest from reference TRBV2 and TRBJ1-5 gives the full variable domain: EPEVTQTPSHQVTQMGQEVILRCVPISNHLYFYWYRQILGQKVEFLVSFYNNEISEKSEIFDDQFSVERPDGSNFTLKIRSTKLEDSAMYFCASTRSNQPQHFGDGTRLSIL.

This clonotype was observed a handful of times. The rearrangement links TRBV2 to TRBJ2-5; no reliable D call. V shed 7 bases and J shed 4 bases, with 13 bases lying between them. CDR3 length: 13 residues. CDR1 and CDR2 from the germline V gene are SNHLY and FYNNEI. CDR3 DNA sequence: TGTGCCAGCAAAGCGTCGGCTCGAGAGACCCAGTACTTC. Translation: CASKASARETQYF.

The J gene is TRBJ1-1, the V gene TRBV5-1, with D perhaps TRBD1 (5 bases). Trimming took 5 bases from V and 2 from J, leaving 19 bases between them. CDR1 is SGHRS and CDR2 is YFSETQ in the germline V gene. CDR3 length: 16 amino acids. The CDR3 reads CASSLSRVSLNTEAFF. DNA of the CDR3: TGCGCCAGCAGTTTATCCAGGGTTAGCTTAAACACTGAAGCTTTCTTT.

There are a few counts of this clonotype. V usage is TRBV6-5 and J usage is TRBJ1-4, with TRBD1 as a possible D gene (6 bases). Trimming removed 2 bases from V and 0 bases from J, with 10 bases in between. The CDR3 has 16 amino acids. Germline V CDR1 and CDR2: MNHEY, SVGAGI. The CDR3 DNA is TGTGCCAGCAGTTACATCAGGGGATCAACTAATGAAAAACTGTTTTTT. Amino acids: CASSYIRGSTNEKLFF.

The rearrangement uses TRBV7-8 and TRBJ2-5; 7 nucleotides line up with TRBD1. The trim removed 3 bases at V and 2 bases at J, leaving 6 bases unmatched. The CDR3 consists of 15 residues. Germline values: CDR1 SGHVS, CDR2 FQNEAQ. The CDR3 loop is CASSLLQGQQETQYF. DNA of the CDR3: TGTGCCAGCAGCTTGCTACAGGGGCAACAAGAGACCCAGTACTTC. The full variable domain, in which reference TRBV7-8 and TRBJ2-5 provide the parts outside the CDR3, is GAGVSQSPRYKVAKRGQDVALRCDPISGHVSLFWYQQALGQGPEFLTYFQNEAQLDKSGLPSDRFFAERPEGSVSTLKIQRTQQEDSAVYLCASSLLQGQQETQYFGPGTRLLVL.

This clonotype appeared once. Relative to the germline gene, one junction end is altered; a read error may explain this. The chain uses TRBV14 and TRBJ2-7; D is perhaps TRBD1 (6 bases). Germline lookup yields CDR1 SGHDN and CDR2 FVKESK. This CDR3 is 14 amino acids long. CDR3 bases: TGTACCAGCAGCTCACTAACAGGGACCTACGGGCAGTACTTC. It yields the protein CTSSSLTGTYGQYF.

The genes are TRBV7-2 and TRBJ2-7, with 7 bases that match TRBD1. Germline CDR1 and CDR2: SGHTA and FQGNSA. V lost 11 bases to trimming and J lost 3 bases; unmatched junction nucleotides: 10. There are 13 residues in the CDR3. CDR3 protein: CAPHQGQFYEQYF. CDR3 nucleotides: TGTGCCCCCCACCAGGGACAGTTCTACGAGCAGTACTTC.

The chain carries TRBV15 and TRBJ1-6; D remains ambiguous. This CDR3 has 16 residues. Germline loops: CDR1 LNHNV, CDR2 YYDKDF (reference sequence). The V gene lost 0 bases and the J gene lost 9 bases, with 15 bases spanning the gap. The CDR3 loop reads CATSRDLNLRGSPLHF. CDR3 nucleotides: TGTGCCACCAGCAGAGATCTAAACCTCCGAGGTTCACCCCTCCACTTT.

The CDR3 nucleotides are TGCAGTGCGCCCGGGGTCGGTCACACCATATATTTT. It specifies CSAPGVGHTIYF. This rearrangement joins TRBV20-1 to TRBJ1-3; D is ambiguous. The CDR3 length is 12 residues. The germline V and J ends were trimmed by 6 bases and 8 bases, with 14 bases remaining between them. The V gene's germline CDR1 is DFQATT and CDR2 SNEGSKA (reference sequence).

This clonotype came up a few times. The chain combines TRBV9 with TRBJ1-5, with unresolved D. This CDR3 has 14 residues. The V gene's germline CDR1 is SGDLS and CDR2 YYNGEE. The CDR3 DNA reads as TGTGCTAGCGGCGGGGTGAGGAGCAATCAGCCCCAGCATTTT. Translation: CASGGVRSNQPQHF.

In this sample, this clonotype turned up many times. CDR3 nucleotides: TGTGCCATCAGTCCCGACAGGGGATGGGATGGCTACACCTTC. It is translated as CAISPDRGWDGYTF. This chain connects TRBV10-3 to TRBJ1-2; TRBD1 matches at 8 bases. The CDR3 runs 14 residues. Trimming cost V 5 bases and J 6 bases; bases outside gene matches: 8. The germline CDR1 and CDR2 sequences are ENHRY and SYGVKD.

There are many counts of this clonotype. The chain carries TRBV7-3 and TRBJ2-7; perhaps D is TRBD1 or TRBD2 (5 bases each). Germline assignment: CDR1 SGHTA and CDR2 FQGTGA. This CDR3 spans 15 amino acids. V was clipped by 2 bases and J by 2 bases, with 13 bases between them. In DNA, the CDR3 is TGTGCCAGCAGCTTAGGGGCTAGCTTGGCCTACGAGCAGTACTTC. This gives the protein CASSLGASLAYEQYF.

This clonotype was observed many times. This chain uses TRBV2 with TRBJ2-2; 9 bases line up with TRBD1. Germline V gives CDR1 SNHLY, CDR2 FYNNEI. CDR3 length equals 15 residues. Trimming at V came to 6 bases and at J to 2 bases, leaving 4 bases not matched to a gene. The CDR3 protein is CASRPTGGNTGELFF. CDR3 nucleotide sequence: TGTGCCAGCAGACCTACAGGGGGCAACACCGGGGAGCTGTTTTTT.

A note on this clonotype: A much larger clone lies one base from this, so it may be a read error. The rearrangement joins TRBV20-1 to TRBJ2-5; D remains unclear. This CDR3 region has 14 residues. V lost 1 base and J 1 base, leaving 10 bases between the germline ends. From germline, CDR1 is DFQATT and CDR2 SNEGSKA (reference sequence). CDR3 sequence reads: CSARGGSVQETQYF. As DNA, the CDR3 is TGCAGTGCTAGAGGTGGGTCTGTCCAAGAGACCCAGTACTTC.

The genes are TRBV4-3 and TRBJ1-3; D is uncertain. V lost 1 base, J lost 0 bases, and 7 bases lay in between. Germline-derived CDR1 and CDR2 are LGHNA and YSLEER. The CDR3 extends over 15 amino acids. The CDR3 DNA sequence: TGCGCCAGCAGCCAAGGTCAGGTCTCTGGAAACACCATATATTTT. Amino acid sequence: CASSQGQVSGNTIYF.